These T cell receptor beta chains were read from a single sample in a study of CDR3 diversity in severe acne. From the PCR reads, TCRdb called clonotypes with MiXCR, one entry per CDR3 protein. The table records about 97,000 distinct CDR3 sequences, roughly 51% of them present only once. The specimen was blood. These receptors were collected from a male donor with acne. CDR3s include the opening cysteine and the closing phenylalanine or tryptophan. The order of the fields is V gene, clone size, CDR3 protein. Clone size is not always given. Where it is, it says once, few, many or a class for expanded clones.

v_gene: TRBV7-9
abundance: many
CDR3aa: CASSFTAGADTQYF

v_gene: TRBV4-1
abundance: few
CDR3aa: CASSATGQGFGELFF

v_gene: TRBV2
abundance: few
CDR3aa: CASSDFGNMNTEAFF

v_gene: TRBV29-1
abundance: .
CDR3aa: CSVEAGGRYEQYF

v_gene: TRBV15
abundance: .
CDR3aa: CATSRPTSGIYEHF

v_gene: TRBV19
abundance: .
CDR3aa: CASNVGASTGELFF

v_gene: TRBV19
abundance: few
CDR3aa: CASSTTVYAEAFF

v_gene: TRBV20-1
abundance: many
CDR3aa: CSASSGGGAYNEQFF

v_gene: TRBV7-2
abundance: .
CDR3aa: CASSPTFSGAMNTEAFF

v_gene: TRBV19
abundance: .
CDR3aa: CASSRGTSGYSSYNEQFF

v_gene: TRBV6-1
abundance: few
CDR3aa: CASRYYRGDTQYF

v_gene: TRBV9
abundance: .
CDR3aa: CASSPRSGGTDTQYF

v_gene: TRBV29-1
abundance: .
CDR3aa: CSVEDDKHIAGGTEAFF

v_gene: TRBV6-4
abundance: many
CDR3aa: CASSVVAGGTDTQYF

v_gene: TRBV29-1
abundance: .
CDR3aa: CSVVSSWLNTEAFF

v_gene: TRBV28
abundance: few
CDR3aa: CASSFFPRTQVTDTQYF

v_gene: TRBV13
abundance: many
CDR3aa: CASSYNDEQYF

v_gene: TRBV29-1
abundance: .
CDR3aa: CSVTGTVNTEAFF

v_gene: TRBV25-1
abundance: .
CDR3aa: CASSDRDRGEGYTF

v_gene: TRBV7-2
abundance: medium-sized
CDR3aa: CASSSRTSGGLNEQYF

v_gene: TRBV13
abundance: .
CDR3aa: CASSPTSGAGGFDEQYF

v_gene: TRBV7-9
abundance: .
CDR3aa: CASTSGRGVYEQYF

v_gene: TRBV28
abundance: many
CDR3aa: CASNLRAGRVYEQYF

v_gene: TRBV20-1
abundance: .
CDR3aa: CSARKSVGVHGYTF

v_gene: TRBV2
abundance: .
CDR3aa: CASSDSGELFF

v_gene: TRBV9
abundance: few
CDR3aa: CASSHRDRIYEQYF

v_gene: TRBV7-9
abundance: .
CDR3aa: CASSSQGASNTGELFF

v_gene: TRBV6-1
abundance: few
CDR3aa: CASKTTGDQETQHF

v_gene: TRBV6-1
abundance: many
CDR3aa: CASRGTGGETQYF

v_gene: TRBV2
abundance: .
CDR3aa: CASTGGTEAFF

v_gene: TRBV24-1
abundance: many
CDR3aa: CATSDLGPLWGGGQFF

v_gene: TRBV6-2/TRBV6-3
abundance: .
CDR3aa: CASIERHGYTF

v_gene: TRBV19
abundance: .
CDR3aa: CASRGQLQGDYGYTF

v_gene: TRBV11-2
abundance: many
CDR3aa: CASSPGHNQPQHF

v_gene: TRBV7-9
abundance: .
CDR3aa: CASSLGQQNTEAFF

v_gene: TRBV12-3/TRBV12-4
abundance: .
CDR3aa: CASSPTGRDTEAFF

v_gene: TRBV29-1
abundance: .
CDR3aa: CSVDKNTEAFF

v_gene: TRBV20-1
abundance: few
CDR3aa: CSATTGAFF

v_gene: TRBV7-9
abundance: .
CDR3aa: CASSLGGLAEVF

v_gene: TRBV20-1
abundance: .
CDR3aa: CSARGPRLAGGNEQFF

v_gene: TRBV4-1
abundance: few
CDR3aa: CASSRTGQGGEKLFF

v_gene: TRBV15
abundance: .
CDR3aa: CATSRAGAVTKLFF

v_gene: TRBV7-3
abundance: .
CDR3aa: CASSLNMGTNTGELFF

v_gene: TRBV11-3
abundance: .
CDR3aa: CDSSFYICSARVRGMGEQYF

v_gene: TRBV25-1
abundance: .
CDR3aa: CATSTVSGSDEQYF

v_gene: TRBV12-3/TRBV12-4
abundance: few
CDR3aa: CASSPDGGNTIYF

v_gene: TRBV29-1
abundance: once
CDR3aa: CSGQGADGYTF

v_gene: TRBV6-5
abundance: few
CDR3aa: CASSYDTFLAKNIQYF

v_gene: TRBV4-1
abundance: many
CDR3aa: CASSQDREETGTYGYTF

v_gene: TRBV15
abundance: .
CDR3aa: CATSRLGQENSPLHF

v_gene: TRBV19
abundance: .
CDR3aa: CASSGTGTGGLYEQYF

v_gene: TRBV2
abundance: .
CDR3aa: CASSESYENEKLFF

v_gene: TRBV14
abundance: .
CDR3aa: CASSQEKFSGNTIYF